One sample yielded the 29 T cell receptor beta chains listed below, sequenced in a study of blood T cell repertoires in COVID-19. The assay was immunoSEQ multiplex PCR, and TCRdb's table has in-frame clones only and misses some. The data contain about 90,000 clones, just over 90% of them seen just once; the ten biggest clones take up 5.1%. Specimen: peripheral blood. The receptors stem from a man aged 50 or older with acute or convalescent COVID-19.

This clone has only one observation. The V call is TRBV6-5, the J call TRBJ2-3; possibly TRBD1 for D (5 bases). The CDR3 is made up of 13 amino acids. The germline V and J ends were trimmed by 5 bases and 4 bases, with 10 bases remaining between them. Per germline, CDR1 MNHEY and CDR2 SVGAGI. The CDR3 is CASSRPGPDTQYF. The CDR3 region has the DNA TGTGCCAGCAGTCGGCCAGGGCCAGATACGCAGTATTTT.

The gene calls are TRBV5-1 and TRBJ2-3; 11 bases line up with TRBD2. Trimming at V came to 3 bases and at J to 0 bases, leaving 6 bases not matched to a gene. Germline loops: CDR1 SGHRS, CDR2 YFSETQ. CDR3 size: 17 residues. CDR3 sequence reads: CASSWRGLAASTDTQYF. The CDR3 coding sequence is TGCGCCAGCAGCTGGAGGGGACTAGCGGCAAGCACAGATACGCAGTATTTT.

The rearrangement uses TRBV30 and TRBJ2-1; D possibly corresponds to TRBD2 (6 bases). Germline V gene sequence: CDR1 GTSNPN, CDR2 SVGIG (reference sequence). CDR3 size: 17 residues. The germline V and J ends were trimmed by 0 bases and 3 bases, with 18 bases remaining between them. As DNA, the CDR3 is TGTGCCTGGAGTGTACGTATGGGAGTAGCGGTCTACAATGAGCAGTTCTTC. Residues: CAWSVRMGVAVYNEQFF.

DNA for the CDR3: TGTGCCAGCAGCTCCCGGGGGGGCAGGGTCAACGAGCAGTACTTC. As protein: CASSSRGGRVNEQYF. This chain joins TRBV7-9 and TRBJ2-7; 8 nucleotides line up with TRBD2. With V trimmed by 4 bases and J by 5 bases, 10 bases remained unmatched. The CDR3 runs to 15 residues. CDR1 SEHNR and CDR2 FQNEAQ come from the germline V gene (reference sequence).

The sample holds one count of this clone. The gene calls are TRBV10-2 and TRBJ2-3; weak D call: TRBD1 (6 bases). Trimming left V 7 bases short and J 7 bases short, with 18 bases between. CDR3 length equals 14 residues. The V gene's germline CDR1 is WSHSY and CDR2 SAAADI. The CDR3 bases are TGCGCCAGCAAGAGCCTCGCACAGGGAAATACGCAGTATTTT. It specifies CASKSLAQGNTQYF.

This rearrangement joins TRBV10-3 to TRBJ2-1, with D possibly TRBD1 on 6 matching bases. Per the germline V gene, CDR1 is ENHRY and CDR2 is SYGVKD. Deletions cut 7 bases from V and 4 bases from J, with 11 bases between. CDR3 length: 13 amino acids. CDR3 protein: CAITPDSYNEQFF. The DNA of the CDR3 is TGTGCCATCACCCCGGACAGTTACAATGAGCAGTTCTTC.

The rearrangement joins TRBV5-1 to TRBJ2-3; TRBD2 aligns across 14 bases. Germline V gene lookup returns CDR1 SGHRS and CDR2 YFSETQ. With V trimmed by 4 bases and J by 2 bases, 6 bases remained unmatched. The CDR3 has 17 residues. The CDR3 coding sequence is TGCGCCAGCAGCCCCCAGACTAGCGGGAGGGCCACAGATACGCAGTATTTT. Amino acids: CASSPQTSGRATDTQYF.

This clone occurred once. The V call is TRBV7-2, the J call TRBJ2-3; D may be TRBD2 (5 bases). The V and J ends lost 6 bases and 6 bases respectively, with 13 bases between them. The CDR3 is made up of 13 amino acids. The germline CDR1 and CDR2 sequences are SGHTA and FQGNSA. CDR3 nucleotides: TGTGCCAGCAGTCGATGGGAGTCGGATACGCAGTATTTT. This codes for CASSRWESDTQYF.

J is TRBJ2-3 and V is TRBV5-6, with 10 positions matching TRBD2. CDR3 length equals 17 residues. Germline V gene data show CDR1 as SGHDT and CDR2 as YYEEEE. V lost 4 bases, J lost 0 bases, and 8 bases stayed unmatched. The CDR3: CASSPGLAAISTDTQYF. The CDR3 DNA is TGTGCCAGCAGCCCCGGACTAGCGGCGATTAGCACAGATACGCAGTATTTT.

This clone was recorded a few times. This chain links TRBV6-4 with TRBJ1-2; TRBD1 matches at 7 bases. V shed 4 bases, J shed 4 bases, and the junction held 3 bases outside the gene matches. Germline loops: CDR1 MRHNA, CDR2 SNTAGT. The CDR3 is 13 amino acids. The CDR3 spells CASSAAGGYGYTF. The CDR3 DNA sequence: TGTGCCAGCAGTGCAGCAGGGGGCTATGGCTACACCTTC.

The V call is TRBV6-5, the J call TRBJ2-1, with D tentatively TRBD2 (6 bases). The V gene's germline CDR1 is MNHEY and CDR2 SVGAGI. V lost 6 bases and J lost 3, with 9 bases in between. The CDR3 is 13 residues long. CDR3 loop: CASRGGGYNEQFF. The DNA for the CDR3 is TGTGCCAGCAGGGGGGGTGGCTACAATGAGCAGTTCTTC.

This clone was detected once. The V and J genes are TRBV5-1 and TRBJ1-1; D is undetermined. The CDR3 loop spans 14 amino acids. Germline values: CDR1 SGHRS, CDR2 YFSETQ. Trimming left V 0 bases short and J 5 bases short, with 11 bases between. DNA of the CDR3: TGCGCCAGCAGCTTGGGACACCTCGCGACTGAAGCTTTCTTT. This codes for CASSLGHLATEAFF. Full variable domain (remainder filled in from reference TRBV5-1 and TRBJ1-1): KAGVTQTPRYLIKTRGQQVTLSCSPISGHRSVSWYQQTPGQGLQFLFEYFSETQRNKGNFPGRFSGRQFSNSRSEMNVSTLELGDSALYLCASSLGHLATEAFFGQGTRLTVV.

In its sample, this clone was seen once. The chain combines TRBV5-1 with TRBJ1-2; D may be TRBD1 (6 bases). CDR3 length equals 12 residues. Germline loops: CDR1 SGHRS, CDR2 YFSETQ. Trimming stripped 0 bases from V and 12 bases from J, with 12 bases between. CDR3 loop: CASSLAAGVNTF. CDR3 coding DNA: TGCGCCAGCAGCTTGGCCGCAGGGGTAAACACCTTC.

The gene calls are TRBV19 and TRBJ2-5, with D uncertain. CDR1 LNHDA and CDR2 SQIVND come from the germline V gene (reference sequence). V was shortened by 3 bases and J by 7 bases, with 12 bases between the two germline ends. This CDR3 comprises 13 residues. CDR3 region: CASSIPGIGTQYF. The CDR3, as DNA: TGTGCCAGTAGTATCCCGGGTATTGGGACCCAGTACTTC.

The chain carries TRBV7-9 and TRBJ2-7; D gene uncertain. Germline lookup yields CDR1 SEHNR and CDR2 FQNEAQ (reference sequence). The CDR3 extends over 12 amino acids. The ends were cut back, 3 bases at V and 3 bases at J, with 6 bases in the middle. CDR3 protein: CASSFSGYEQYF. The CDR3, as DNA: TGTGCCAGCAGCTTCTCCGGCTACGAGCAGTACTTC. Supplemented by reference TRBV7-9 and TRBJ2-7, the full variable domain reads DTGVSQNPRHKITKRGQNVTFRCDPISEHNRLYWYRQTLGQGPEFLTYFQNEAQLEKSRLLSDRFSAERPKGSFSTLEIQRTEQGDSAMYLCASSFSGYEQYFGPGTRLTVT.

V and J are TRBV7-2 and TRBJ2-5; perhaps TRBD2 as D (6 bases). The CDR3 contains 14 residues. Germline V gene sequence: CDR1 SGHTA, CDR2 FQGNSA. Trimming pared 5 bases from V and 5 bases from J, leaving 15 bases between. CDR3 in amino acids: CASSPRRASETQYF. The CDR3 nucleotides read TGTGCCAGCAGCCCCAGGAGGGCCAGCGAGACCCAGTACTTC.

The chain carries TRBV24-1 and TRBJ1-2, with D perhaps TRBD1 (6 bases). CDR3 length equals 15 residues. Looked up from germline, CDR1 is KGHDR and CDR2 is SFDVKD. The CDR3 sequence: CAPRSRGVGNYGYTF. The CDR3 coding sequence is TGTGCGCCACGTTCCAGGGGTGTCGGTAACTATGGCTACACCTTC.

The chain joins TRBV5-6 to TRBJ2-3; D is possibly TRBD2 (6 bases). Trimming removed 0 bases from V and 14 bases from J, with 25 bases in between. This CDR3 comprises 16 residues. Germline V gene lookup returns CDR1 SGHDT and CDR2 YYEEEE. The CDR3, as DNA: TGTGCCAGCAGCTTGGGCCTGGGACTTCTATTCCCCGGGTGGTATTTT. Translation: CASSLGLGLLFPGWYF.

The chain employs TRBV4-2 and TRBJ2-5, with 11 bases aligning to TRBD2. Per germline, CDR1 LGHNA and CDR2 YNFKEQ. V trimming: 1 base; J trimming: 4 bases; junction bases outside the gene matches: 8. The CDR3 is 17 residues long. For the CDR3, the DNA is TGTGCCAGCAGCCAAGGCAGTAGCGGGAGGGCCTCAGAGACCCAGTACTTC. It specifies CASSQGSSGRASETQYF.

V and J are TRBV9 and TRBJ2-7; D is perhaps TRBD1 (6 bases). The CDR3 spans 14 residues. Deletions cut 0 bases from V and 2 bases from J, with 9 bases between. In germline, CDR1 is SGDLS, CDR2 YYNGEE. As DNA, the CDR3 is TGTGCCAGCAGCGTAGATCAGGGGCCCTACGAGCAGTACTTC. Its translation is CASSVDQGPYEQYF.

V usage is TRBV5-6 and J usage is TRBJ1-3, with D possibly being TRBD1 (5 bases). The CDR3 has 18 residues. Trimming left V 2 bases short and J 0 bases short, with 18 bases between. Looked up from germline, CDR1 is SGHDT and CDR2 is YYEEEE. As DNA, the CDR3 is TGTGCCAGCAGCTTTAATGCGGGGGTCATGAGCTCTGGAAACACCATATATTTT. Translated: CASSFNAGVMSSGNTIYF. Full variable domain (remainder filled in from reference TRBV5-6 and TRBJ1-3): DAGVTQSPTHLIKTRGQQVTLRCSPKSGHDTVSWYQQALGQGPQFIFQYYEEEERQRGNFPDRFSGHQFPNYSSELNVNALLLGDSALYLCASSFNAGVMSSGNTIYFGEGSWLTVV.

The rearrangement joins TRBV5-1 to TRBJ2-1; 10 nucleotides align to TRBD1. V dropped 1 base and J dropped 2; count of bases not matched to a gene: 12. Germline CDR1 is SGHRS and CDR2 is YFSETQ. The CDR3 is 19 amino acids. CDR3 sequence: CASSLPGGAGQGTYNEQFF. CDR3 bases: TGCGCCAGCAGCTTGCCCGGAGGGGCGGGACAGGGGACCTACAATGAGCAGTTCTTC.

The genes are TRBV7-8 and TRBJ1-4; 7 bases map to TRBD1. V lost 4 bases, J lost 12 bases, and 5 bases stayed unmatched. Per the germline V gene, CDR1 is SGHVS and CDR2 is FQNEAQ. This CDR3 has 12 amino acids. The CDR3 DNA reads as TGTGCCAGCAGCTACCTCCAGGGGGAACTGTTTTTT. It yields the protein CASSYLQGELFF.

The V call is TRBV15, the J call TRBJ1-2; no clear D gene. This CDR3 comprises 14 residues. V was pared by 3 bases and J by 7 bases, with 15 bases between. CDR1 and CDR2 (germline): LNHNV, YYDKDF (reference sequence). CDR3 in amino acids: CATSRPEGSGGYTF. The CDR3 DNA sequence: TGTGCCACCAGCAGGCCCGAGGGCTCAGGTGGCTACACCTTC.

CDR3 sequence reads: CATSSPEGSEQFF. CDR3 coding DNA: TGTGCCACCAGTAGTCCCGAAGGGAGTGAGCAGTTCTTC. The gene calls are TRBV24-1 and TRBJ2-1; a weak D match, TRBD2 (5 bases). Germline values: CDR1 KGHDR, CDR2 SFDVKD. The V end lost 6 bases, the J end lost 9 bases, and 14 bases lay between the germline ends. The CDR3 has 13 amino acids.

The genes are TRBV29-1 and TRBJ2-3, with no clear D. V lost 4 bases and J 6 bases, leaving 5 bases between the germline ends. Germline CDR1 reads SQVTM; CDR2 reads ANQGSEA. The CDR3 runs to 10 residues. The CDR3 DNA reads TGCAGCGTTGTGCAGGATACGCAGTATTTT. The encoded protein is CSVVQDTQYF.

This clone was counted a few times. The V call is TRBV5-8, the J call TRBJ2-7, with 11 bases fitting TRBD2. Germline lookup yields CDR1 SGHTS and CDR2 YDEGEE. The length of the CDR3 is 14 residues. V was clipped by 4 bases and J by 6 bases; unmatched bases: 6. The CDR3 here is CASSPLAGAPEQYF. In DNA form, the CDR3 reads TGTGCCAGCAGCCCACTAGCGGGAGCGCCCGAGCAGTACTTC. The full variable domain, in which reference TRBV5-8 and TRBJ2-7 provide the parts outside the CDR3, is EAGVTQSPTHLIKTRGQQATLRCSPISGHTSVYWYQQALGLGLQFLLWYDEGEERNRGNFPPRFSGRQFPNYSSELNVNALELEDSALYLCASSPLAGAPEQYFGPGTRLTVT.

The rearrangement joins TRBV2 to TRBJ2-1; 14 bases fit TRBD2. The CDR3 has 15 residues. Trimming cost V 7 bases and J 6 bases; bases outside gene matches: 5. Germline CDR1 reads SNHLY; CDR2 reads FYNNEI. CDR3 residues: CASNDGLAGGNEQFF. The DNA of the CDR3 is TGTGCCAGCAATGATGGACTAGCGGGAGGCAATGAGCAGTTCTTC.

CDR3 region: CASSIVGAQETQYF. CDR3 nucleotides: TGTGCCAGTAGTATTGTTGGAGCTCAAGAGACCCAGTACTTC. The chain joins TRBV19 to TRBJ2-5; the D is unclear. Trimming took off 3 bases at V and 2 bases at J, with 10 bases between the two ends. Germline V gives CDR1 LNHDA, CDR2 SQIVND (reference sequence). The CDR3 runs to 14 residues.